A single sample is the source of the 8 T cell receptor beta chains below, sequenced in a study of cytomegalovirus exposure and HLA in healthy donors. PCR employed 60 Vbeta and 13 Jbeta primers. TCRdb's table, derived via immunoSEQ multiplex PCR, lists solely in-frame clones and lacks some. The sample shows about 190,000 clones, 85% of them seen only once. Sequencing used PBMCs. The receptors here all came from a boy aged 2 to 10 in good health and CMV-seronegative.

This clone appeared once. The gene calls are TRBV11-2 and TRBJ2-2, with 7 bases matching TRBD1. CDR3 length equals 16 residues. V shed 1 base and J 1 base; nucleotides not matched to a gene: 3. Germline loops: CDR1 SGHAT, CDR2 FQNNGV. The CDR3 here is CASSLGPGGNTGELFF. The CDR3 bases are TGTGCCAGCAGCTTAGGGCCAGGGGGGAACACCGGGGAGCTGTTTTTT.

CDR3 bases: TGCGCCAGCAGCCCCCGGACTAGCGGGAGGCCGAGCTCCTACGAGCAGTACTTC. Residues: CASSPRTSGRPSSYEQYF. V usage is TRBV5-1 and J usage is TRBJ2-7; 14 bases fit TRBD2. Germline V gives CDR1 SGHRS, CDR2 YFSETQ. The CDR3 is made up of 18 amino acids. Germline trimming cut 4 bases from V and 0 bases from J; bases unmatched to any gene: 9.

J is TRBJ1-2 and V is TRBV2; 8 nucleotides agree with TRBD1. The CDR3 covers 12 residues. The germline V gene has CDR1 SNHLY and CDR2 FYNNEI. V trimming: 9 bases; J trimming: 6 bases; junction bases outside the gene matches: 6. The CDR3 sequence is CASRTGNNGYTF. DNA of the CDR3: TGTGCCAGTCGGACAGGGAATAATGGCTACACCTTC.

The chain carries TRBV5-6 and TRBJ2-2, with D perhaps matching TRBD2 (6 bases). This CDR3 spans 16 amino acids. V lost 1 base, J lost 1 base, and 11 bases lay in between. CDR1 is SGHDT, CDR2 YYEEEE, per germline. The CDR3 reads CASSLTAGMNTGELFF. CDR3 DNA: TGTGCCAGCAGCTTGACGGCGGGAATGAACACCGGGGAGCTGTTTTTT.

The chain recombines TRBV6-1 with TRBJ2-5; 7 bases align to TRBD1. Germline CDR1 MNHNS, CDR2 SASEGT. The CDR3 runs to 14 residues. J lost 4 bases, V lost 6 bases, and 8 bases had no gene match. The CDR3 reads CASSYRGLVETQYF. CDR3 bases: TGTGCCAGCAGCTACAGGGGTCTGGTAGAGACCCAGTACTTC.

A word on this clone: It is unclear where the CDR3 begins or ends on the DNA, so no DNA is shown, and the CDR3 is as TCRdb lists it. The CDR3 region is CASISGVGSGSASGANVLTF. V and J are TRBV21-1 and TRBJ2-6; the listed D gene, TRBD2, was not tested against the DNA. TRBV21-1 is listed as a pseudogene. Counting both end residues, the CDR3 totals 20 amino acids.

The gene calls are TRBV27 and TRBJ1-2; 7 nucleotides agree with TRBD1. The CDR3 has 12 residues. In germline, CDR1 is MNHEY, CDR2 SMNVEV (reference sequence). V was clipped by 8 bases and J by 10 bases; unmatched bases: 10. CDR3 sequence reads: CASGSGQSDYTF. The CDR3 bases are TGTGCCAGCGGCTCGGGACAGTCAGACTACACCTTC.

The chain uses TRBV11-2 and TRBJ2-1, with 11 bases fitting TRBD2. The CDR3 extends over 15 amino acids. The V segment lost 6 bases and the J segment 4 bases; nucleotides outside the gene matches: 5. Germline CDR1 is SGHAT and CDR2 is FQNNGV. The CDR3 DNA is TGTGCCAGCAGACCTATAGCGGGAGGGTACAATGAGCAGTTCTTC. Translating gives CASRPIAGGYNEQFF.